Presented here are 25 T cell receptor beta chains from one specimen sequenced in a study of siplizumab effects on memory and regulatory T cells (dated by TCRdb to about 2019). Library prep was done by the immunoSEQ multiplex PCR assay. Entries here come from immuneACCESS through TCRdb and include only in-frame sequences with V and J called. Some clones fail to appear in such tables; in the studies checked, an unresolved V gene covers under half of the shortfall, and the cause of the remainder is unknown. For this sample there are about 100,000 clones; about 94% appear just once. The ten largest account for over 1% of the sample. The sequencing sample was made of non-Treg CD4+ T cells sorted from blood. The cell subset or site label on this specimen signifies: FACS-sorted unstimulated CD4+ non-regulatory T cells. All receptors derive from a human donor in good health.

This sequence joins TRBV6-1 and TRBJ2-3; unclear D gene. V shed 1 base and J shed 0 bases, with 17 bases lying between them. The germline CDR1 and CDR2 sequences are MNHNS and SASEGT. The CDR3 runs 18 residues. DNA for the CDR3: TGTGCCAGCAGTGAAGGTATGACACCTGCCGCTAGCACAGATACGCAGTATTTT. It is translated as CASSEGMTPAASTDTQYF.

This chain connects TRBV6-1 to TRBJ2-7; 10 bases are a match to TRBD2. This CDR3 spans 14 amino acids. The trim removed 4 bases at V and 3 bases at J, leaving 3 bases unmatched. Germline CDR1 and CDR2: MNHNS and SASEGT. The CDR3 region has the DNA TGTGCCAGCAGTGGAGCGGGAGGGAACTACGAGCAGTACTTC. Protein product: CASSGAGGNYEQYF.

V and J are TRBV28 and TRBJ1-4; D ambiguous. Deletions cut 3 bases from V and 8 bases from J, with 7 bases between. Germline-derived CDR1 and CDR2 are MDHEN and SYDVKM. This CDR3 has 12 residues. CDR3 in amino acids: CASSLLFEKLFF. CDR3 nucleotides: TGTGCCAGCAGTTTGTTGTTCGAAAAACTGTTTTTT.

Only one count was recorded for this clone. V gene TRBV27 combines with J gene TRBJ2-7; weak D call: TRBD1 (6 bases). V shed 0 bases and J shed 8 bases, with 20 bases lying between them. The germline gives CDR1 MNHEY, CDR2 SMNVEV (reference sequence). CDR3 length: 16 amino acids. The CDR3 DNA reads as TGTGCCAGCAGTTTATCTTCGACTGGTCGCCAGGGGAAGCAGTACTTC. This codes for CASSLSSTGRQGKQYF.

This clone showed up just once. As DNA, the CDR3 is TGTGCCAGCAGCCAAGATGGACAGGAAAATGAAAAACTGTTTTTT. This gives the protein CASSQDGQENEKLFF. The chain recombines TRBV4-2 with TRBJ1-4, with 7 bases matching TRBD1. The CDR3 has 15 residues. With 0 bases clipped from V and 5 bases from J, the junction kept 3 bases outside the gene matches. Per the germline V gene, CDR1 is LGHNA and CDR2 is YNFKEQ.

This chain connects TRBV6-1 to TRBJ1-2, with 7 bases identical to TRBD1. Germline loops: CDR1 MNHNS, CDR2 SASEGT. After removal of 7 bases from V and 4 bases from J, the junction contained 9 bases not matched to a gene. There are 14 residues in the CDR3. As DNA, the CDR3 is TGTGCCAGCACCGACAGGGTACCCGCCTATGGCTACACCTTC. It is translated as CASTDRVPAYGYTF.

The rearrangement joins TRBV6-5 to TRBJ1-2, with 7 bases fitting TRBD1. Unmatched junction bases numbered 5, after V lost 5 bases and J lost 5 bases. The CDR3 consists of 13 residues. The V gene's germline CDR1 is MNHEY and CDR2 SVGAGI. The CDR3 DNA follows: TGTGCCAGCAGTCGGGACAGCACTTATGGCTACACCTTC. It encodes CASSRDSTYGYTF.

The chain carries TRBV6-5 and TRBJ1-2; the match to TRBD1 covers 7 bases. The length of the CDR3 is 13 residues. Per the germline V gene, CDR1 is MNHEY and CDR2 is SVGAGI. The V and J ends lost 0 bases and 10 bases, in that order; junction bases with no gene match: 5. This CDR3 reads CASSYSDRSDYTF. DNA for the CDR3: TGTGCCAGCAGTTACTCGGACAGGTCGGACTACACCTTC.

This chain joins TRBV28 and TRBJ1-4; no clear D. Germline CDR1 is MDHEN and CDR2 is SYDVKM. The CDR3 is made up of 9 amino acids. V lost 9 bases and J 8 bases, leaving 4 bases between the germline ends. The CDR3 DNA reads as TGTGCCAGTGGGGAAAAACTGTTTTTT. Translation: CASGEKLFF.

The gene calls are TRBV7-9 and TRBJ2-1; TRBD2 is a possible D gene (6 bases). V was pared by 6 bases and J by 0 bases, with 9 bases between. Germline V gene sequence: CDR1 SEHNR, CDR2 FQNEAQ (reference sequence). There are 14 residues in the CDR3. The CDR3 region is CASRSGSSYNEQFF. CDR3 coding DNA: TGTGCCAGCAGGTCCGGGAGCTCCTACAATGAGCAGTTCTTC.

The V call is TRBV7-3, the J call TRBJ2-2, with D possibly being TRBD2 (5 bases). Trimming cost V 5 bases and J 8 bases, with 24 bases left between them. CDR3 size: 17 residues. Germline V lookup: CDR1 SGHTA, CDR2 FQGTGA. The CDR3, as DNA: TGTGCCAGCAGCCCTTCGGGGTTTAAACCTCCAATAGGGGAGCTGTTTTTT. Its translation is CASSPSGFKPPIGELFF.

V is TRBV7-3 and J is TRBJ1-1; no clear D gene. Germline-derived CDR1 and CDR2 are SGHTA and FQGTGA. CDR3 length: 15 amino acids. V lost 0 bases and J 1 base, leaving 9 bases between the germline ends. This CDR3 reads CASSLTGLKNTEAFF. CDR3 DNA: TGTGCCAGCAGCTTAACTGGGCTGAAGAACACTGAAGCTTTCTTT.

The V call is TRBV6-1, the J call TRBJ1-1; TRBD1 matches 7 bases. Germline V gene sequence: CDR1 MNHNS, CDR2 SASEGT. The CDR3 is made up of 15 amino acids. V lost 4 bases to trimming and J lost 1 base; unmatched junction nucleotides: 6. The CDR3 DNA is TGTGCCAGCAGTGGCCGGACAGGAAGGAACACTGAAGCTTTCTTT. This codes for CASSGRTGRNTEAFF.

The gene calls are TRBV6-1 and TRBJ1-5; TRBD1 might be the D (6 bases). CDR1 is MNHNS and CDR2 is SASEGT in the germline V gene. Deletions cut 2 bases from V and 0 bases from J, with 14 bases between. The CDR3 spans 17 residues. DNA of the CDR3: TGTGCCAGCAGTGAATTTAGGGGGAGGAATAGCAATCAGCCCCAGCATTTT. This sequence encodes CASSEFRGRNSNQPQHF.

This clone was counted once. V and J are TRBV15 and TRBJ2-4; 11 bases fit TRBD2. Per germline, CDR1 LNHNV and CDR2 YYDKDF (reference sequence). Trimming took 0 bases from V and 0 from J; bases not matched to a gene: 1. CDR3 length: 17 residues. The CDR3 spells CATSRELAGVAKNIQYF. In nucleotides, the CDR3 is TGTGCCACCAGCAGAGAACTAGCGGGAGTAGCCAAAAACATTCAGTACTTC. Using reference TRBV15 and TRBJ2-4 for the parts outside the CDR3, the full variable domain is DAMVIQNPRYQVTQFGKPVTLSCSQTLNHNVMYWYQQKSSQAPKLLFHYYDKDFNNEADTPDNFQSRRPNTSFCFLDIRSPGLGDTAMYLCATSRELAGVAKNIQYFGAGTRLSVL.

The gene calls are TRBV19 and TRBJ1-2, with D possibly TRBD1 on 6 matching bases. With 3 bases removed from V and 2 bases from J, the gap between germline ends came to 13 bases. Germline lookup yields CDR1 LNHDA and CDR2 SQIVND (reference sequence). The CDR3 contains 15 residues. CDR3 coding DNA: TGTGCCAGTAGTATCCGACGGGGGGCCAACTATGGCTACACCTTC. Residues: CASSIRRGANYGYTF.

In its sample, this clone was seen once. This sequence joins TRBV4-1 and TRBJ1-5; D gene ambiguous. CDR1 MGHRA and CDR2 YSYEKL come from the germline V gene. Trimming took off 5 bases at V and 4 bases at J, with 12 bases between the two ends. There are 14 residues in the CDR3. The CDR3 DNA is TGCGCCAGCAGCTCCGAGGTTTCTAATCAGCCCCAGCATTTT. Protein sequence: CASSSEVSNQPQHF.

The CDR3 bases are TGTGCCAGCAGCTTACGTACAGGGGTTGGCTACACCTTC. Protein sequence: CASSLRTGVGYTF. The chain links TRBV7-8 to TRBJ1-2, with 7 nucleotides matching TRBD1. The CDR3 runs 13 residues. V lost 2 bases and J lost 7; bases outside the gene matches: 4. Germline V gene sequence: CDR1 SGHVS, CDR2 FQNEAQ.

The V and J genes are TRBV6-1 and TRBJ2-5, with D possibly matching TRBD2 (5 bases). In germline, CDR1 is MNHNS, CDR2 SASEGT. The CDR3 extends over 14 amino acids. Trimming left V 3 bases short and J 8 bases short, with 16 bases between. CDR3 amino acids: CASSDISREFTQYF. The CDR3 DNA reads as TGTGCCAGCAGTGACATTAGTAGGGAGTTCACCCAGTACTTC.

This chain links TRBV9 with TRBJ2-3, with D uncertain. Germline CDR1 and CDR2: SGDLS and YYNGEE. Trimming left V 3 bases short and J 0 bases short, with 17 bases between. The CDR3 sequence is 17 residues long. The CDR3 DNA follows: TGTGCCAGCAGCGCCGATCCTTTAGGCCTTAGCACAGATACGCAGTATTTT. This gives the protein CASSADPLGLSTDTQYF.

This chain links TRBV27 with TRBJ1-1; D uncertain. The germline V gene encodes CDR1 MNHEY and CDR2 SMNVEV (reference sequence). The CDR3 totals 13 residues. Trimming stripped 5 bases from V and 1 base from J, with 8 bases between. CDR3 DNA sequence: TGTGCCAGCAGTACCGAAAAGAACACTGAAGCTTTCTTT. Amino acids: CASSTEKNTEAFF.

The rearrangement links TRBV6-5 to TRBJ2-7, with 8 bases matching TRBD1. In germline, CDR1 is MNHEY, CDR2 SVGAGI. J lost 7 bases, V lost 3 bases, and 5 bases had no gene match. The CDR3 extends over 13 amino acids. The CDR3 reads CASSYDRGREQYF. CDR3 DNA: TGTGCCAGCAGTTATGACAGGGGAAGAGAGCAGTACTTC.

This chain connects TRBV29-1 to TRBJ1-1, with D possibly matching TRBD1 (5 bases). This CDR3 comprises 12 residues. The germline CDR1 and CDR2 sequences are SQVTM and ANQGSEA. V was shortened by 1 base and J by 4 bases, with 7 bases between the two germline ends. CDR3 DNA: TGCAGCGTTGAAGGGGGCGCCACTGAAGCTTTCTTT. The encoded protein is CSVEGGATEAFF.

This clone appeared a single time. V gene TRBV19 combines with J gene TRBJ2-7; D is unresolved. V was trimmed by 11 bases and J by 3 bases, leaving 20 bases between them. The germline gives CDR1 LNHDA, CDR2 SQIVND (reference sequence). There are 14 residues in the CDR3. The CDR3 protein is CAAWLRQLNYEQYF. CDR3 coding DNA: TGTGCCGCTTGGTTAAGGCAGCTGAACTACGAGCAGTACTTC.

The chain uses TRBV20-1 and TRBJ2-1; a possible D gene is TRBD1 (6 bases). Looked up from germline, CDR1 is DFQATT and CDR2 is SNEGSKA (reference sequence). The CDR3 has 11 amino acids. Trimming cost V 5 bases and J 6 bases, with 8 bases left between them. This chain's CDR3 is CSAGTFNEQFF. CDR3 nucleotides: TGCAGTGCTGGGACATTCAATGAGCAGTTCTTC.